This T cell receptor beta chain was recorded in a study of blood T cell repertoires in COVID-19. The assay was immunoSEQ multiplex PCR, and TCRdb's table has in-frame clones only and misses some. Of 490,000 or so clones listed, about nine tenths were seen once; the top ten hold 6.5% to 9.5%. Deletions cut 5 bases from V and 13 bases from J, with 18 bases between. This CDR3 is 13 amino acids long. Germline assignment: CDR1 SSHAT and CDR2 FNYEAQ (reference sequence). Sequenced: PBMCs or T cells enriched from blood (not recorded which). The receptor was derived from a woman between 55 and 75 years old who had recovered from COVID-19. The chain combines TRBV7-7 with TRBJ2-1; D is possibly TRBD1 (6 bases). CDR3 sequence reads: CASSATGTSRQFF. CDR3 coding DNA: TGTGCCAGCAGCGCAACCGGGACATCTAGACAGTTCTTC. Full variable domain (remainder filled in from reference TRBV7-7 and TRBJ2-1): GAGVSQSPRYKVTKRGQDVTLRCDPISSHATLYWYQQALGQGPEFLTYFNYEAQPDKSGLPSDRFSAERPEGSISTLTIQRTEQRDSAMYRCASSATGTSRQFFGPGTRLTVL.